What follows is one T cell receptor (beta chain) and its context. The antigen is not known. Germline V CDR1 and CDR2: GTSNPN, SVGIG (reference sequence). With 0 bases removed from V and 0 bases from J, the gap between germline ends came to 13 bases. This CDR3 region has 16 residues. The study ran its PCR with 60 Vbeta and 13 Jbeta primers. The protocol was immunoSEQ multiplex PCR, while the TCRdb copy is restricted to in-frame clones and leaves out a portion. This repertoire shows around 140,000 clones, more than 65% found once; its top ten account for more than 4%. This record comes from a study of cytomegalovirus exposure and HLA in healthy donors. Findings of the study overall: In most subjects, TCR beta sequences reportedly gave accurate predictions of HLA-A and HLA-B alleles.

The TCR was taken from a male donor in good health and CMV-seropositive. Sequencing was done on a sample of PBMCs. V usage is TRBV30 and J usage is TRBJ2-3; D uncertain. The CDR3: CAWSVGSRSSTDTQYF. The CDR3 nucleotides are TGTGCCTGGAGTGTGGGCAGTCGTTCTAGCACAGATACGCAGTATTTT.